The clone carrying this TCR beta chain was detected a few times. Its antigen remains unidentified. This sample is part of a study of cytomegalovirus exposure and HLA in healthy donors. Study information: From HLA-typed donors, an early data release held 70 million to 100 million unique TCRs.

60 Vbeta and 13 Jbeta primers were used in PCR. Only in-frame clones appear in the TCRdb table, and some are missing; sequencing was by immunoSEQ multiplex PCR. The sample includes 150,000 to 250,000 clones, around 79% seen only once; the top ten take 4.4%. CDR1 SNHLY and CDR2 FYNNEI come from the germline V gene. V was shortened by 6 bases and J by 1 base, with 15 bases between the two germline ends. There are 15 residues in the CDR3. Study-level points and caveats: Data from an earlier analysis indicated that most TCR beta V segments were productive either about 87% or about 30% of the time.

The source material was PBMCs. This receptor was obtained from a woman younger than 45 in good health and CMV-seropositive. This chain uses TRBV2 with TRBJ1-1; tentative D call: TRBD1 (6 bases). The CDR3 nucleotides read TGTGCCAGCAGAGCCCCGGGGGGCACGAACACTGAAGCTTTCTTT. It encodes CASRAPGGTNTEAFF.